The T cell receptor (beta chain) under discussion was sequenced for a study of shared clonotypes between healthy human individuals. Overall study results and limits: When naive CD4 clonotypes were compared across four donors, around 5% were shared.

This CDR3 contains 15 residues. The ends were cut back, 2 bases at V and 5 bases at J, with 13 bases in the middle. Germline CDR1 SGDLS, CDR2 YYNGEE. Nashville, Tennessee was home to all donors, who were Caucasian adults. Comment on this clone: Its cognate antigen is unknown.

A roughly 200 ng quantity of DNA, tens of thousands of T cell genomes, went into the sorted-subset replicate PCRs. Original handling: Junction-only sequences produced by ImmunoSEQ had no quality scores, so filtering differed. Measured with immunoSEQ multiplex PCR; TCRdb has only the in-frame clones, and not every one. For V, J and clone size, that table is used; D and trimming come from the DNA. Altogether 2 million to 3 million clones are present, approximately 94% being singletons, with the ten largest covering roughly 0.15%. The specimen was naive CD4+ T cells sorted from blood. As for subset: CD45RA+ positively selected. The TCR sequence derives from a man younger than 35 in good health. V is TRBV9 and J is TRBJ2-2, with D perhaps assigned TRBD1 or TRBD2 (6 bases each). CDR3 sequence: CASSVVGGQTGELFF. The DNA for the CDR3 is TGTGCCAGCAGCGTCGTAGGGGGGCAGACCGGGGAGCTGTTTTTT.